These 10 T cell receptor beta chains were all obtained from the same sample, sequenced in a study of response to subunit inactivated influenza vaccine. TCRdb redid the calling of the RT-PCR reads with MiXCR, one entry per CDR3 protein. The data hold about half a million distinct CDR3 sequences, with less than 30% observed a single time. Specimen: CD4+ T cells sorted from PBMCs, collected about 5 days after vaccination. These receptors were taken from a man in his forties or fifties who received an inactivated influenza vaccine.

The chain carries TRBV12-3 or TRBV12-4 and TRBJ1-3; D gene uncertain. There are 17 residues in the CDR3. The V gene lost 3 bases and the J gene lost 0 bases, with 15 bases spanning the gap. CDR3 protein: CASSLGGTELSGNTIYF. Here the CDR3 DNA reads TGTGCCAGCAGTTTGGGTGGAACAGAACTCTCTGGAAACACCATATATTTT.

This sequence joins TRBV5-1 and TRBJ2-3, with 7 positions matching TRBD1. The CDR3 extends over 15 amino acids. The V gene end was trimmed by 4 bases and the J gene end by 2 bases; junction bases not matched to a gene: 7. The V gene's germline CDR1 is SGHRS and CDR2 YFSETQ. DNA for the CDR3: TGCGCCAGCAGCACGGGACAGCGGAACACAGATACGCAGTATTTT. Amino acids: CASSTGQRNTDTQYF.

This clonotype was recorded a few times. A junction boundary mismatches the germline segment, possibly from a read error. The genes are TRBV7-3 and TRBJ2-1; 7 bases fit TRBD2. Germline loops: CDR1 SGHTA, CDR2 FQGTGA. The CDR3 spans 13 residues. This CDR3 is CASSLTRGVEQFF. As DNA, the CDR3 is TGTGCCAGCAGCCTAACCCGGGGGGTTGAGCAGTTCTTC.

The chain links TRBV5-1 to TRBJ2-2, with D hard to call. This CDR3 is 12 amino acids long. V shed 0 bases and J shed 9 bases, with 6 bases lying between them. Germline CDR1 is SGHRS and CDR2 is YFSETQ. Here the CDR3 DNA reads TGCGCCAGCAGCTTGGCTGCAAGGGAGCTGTTTTTT. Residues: CASSLAARELFF.

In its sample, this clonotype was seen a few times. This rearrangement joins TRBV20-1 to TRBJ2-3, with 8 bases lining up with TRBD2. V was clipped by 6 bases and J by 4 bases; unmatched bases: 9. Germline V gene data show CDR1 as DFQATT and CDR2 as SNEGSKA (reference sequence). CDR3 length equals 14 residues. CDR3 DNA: TGCAGTGCCCAAACGGGAGGGCCCGCAGATACGCAGTATTTT. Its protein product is CSAQTGGPADTQYF.

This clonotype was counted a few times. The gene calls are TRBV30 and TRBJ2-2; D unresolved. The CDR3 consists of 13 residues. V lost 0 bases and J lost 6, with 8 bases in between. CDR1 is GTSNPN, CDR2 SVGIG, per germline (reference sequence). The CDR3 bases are TGTGCCTGGAGTGTACGTGGCTCCGGGGAGCTGTTTTTT. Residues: CAWSVRGSGELFF.

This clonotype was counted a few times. The CDR3 is CASSRQTTNTGELFF. In nucleotides, the CDR3 is TGCGCCAGCAGCCGACAGACAACGAACACCGGGGAGCTGTTTTTT. The chain joins TRBV4-3 to TRBJ2-2, with D possibly being TRBD1 (5 bases). Trimming removed 4 bases at V and 0 bases at J, with 9 bases between. Germline V gives CDR1 LGHNA, CDR2 YSLEER. CDR3 length: 15 residues.

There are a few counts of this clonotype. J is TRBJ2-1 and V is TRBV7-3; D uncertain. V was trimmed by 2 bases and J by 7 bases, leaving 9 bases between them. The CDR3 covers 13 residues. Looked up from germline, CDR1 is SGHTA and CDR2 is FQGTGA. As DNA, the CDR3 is TGTGCCAGCAGCTTAGAAGCGATGAATGAGCAGTTCTTC. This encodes CASSLEAMNEQFF.

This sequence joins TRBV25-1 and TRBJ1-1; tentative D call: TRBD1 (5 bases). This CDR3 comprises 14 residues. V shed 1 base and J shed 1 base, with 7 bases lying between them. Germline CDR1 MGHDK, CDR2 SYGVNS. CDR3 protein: CASSEFGGNTEAFF. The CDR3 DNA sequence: TGTGCCAGCAGTGAATTCGGGGGGAACACTGAAGCTTTCTTT.

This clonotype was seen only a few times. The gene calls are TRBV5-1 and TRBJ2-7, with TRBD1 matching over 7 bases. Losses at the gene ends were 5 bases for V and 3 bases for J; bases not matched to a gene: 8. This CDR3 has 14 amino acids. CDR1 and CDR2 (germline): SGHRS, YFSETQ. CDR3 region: CASRQAGTDYEQYF. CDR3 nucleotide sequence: TGCGCCAGCAGACAGGCCGGGACAGACTACGAGCAGTACTTC.